Each of the 10 T cell receptor beta chains below was sequenced from the same sample in a study of regulatory and conventional T cells in RAG deficiency (TCRdb year 2017). Before genomic DNA extraction, conventional CD4+ T cells were purified from blood as CD25-low CD127-high cells. Receptor libraries were prepared by the immunoSEQ multiplex PCR assay. TCRdb stores this immuneACCESS table with in-frame sequences only. Part of the clones is absent; in the studies checked, under half of the shortfall reflects unresolved V genes, and no reason is known for the rest. In all, the sample holds under 45,000 clones, and 76% of those were seen once. 3% to 4% of the sample lies in the top ten. A further study also used this sample, focusing on regulatory T cells. As noted in the second study: For the multiplex PCR, 52 forward TRBV primers and 13 reverse TRBJ primers were used, and amplification bias was corrected with both assay-based and computational methods.

Sequenced material: CD4+ effector T cells sorted from blood. The receptors derive from a human donor in good health.

This clone was seen a single time. The chain combines TRBV6-6 with TRBJ1-4; 9 bases agree with TRBD1. Per germline, CDR1 MNHNY and CDR2 SVGAGI (reference sequence). This CDR3 comprises 14 residues. The J segment lost 4 bases and the V segment lost 6 bases, leaving 3 bases of the junction unmatched. CDR3 sequence: CASRTGQGNEKLFF. CDR3 bases: TGTGCCAGCAGGACGGGACAGGGTAATGAAAAACTGTTTTTT.

This chain uses TRBV5-4 with TRBJ2-7, with 7 bases that match TRBD2. The CDR3 totals 13 residues. Germline CDR1 SGHNT, CDR2 YYREEE (reference sequence). V trimming: 4 bases; J trimming: 6 bases; junction bases outside the gene matches: 7. The CDR3, as DNA: TGTGCCAGCAGCCTGGCGGGCGGGAGCGAGCAGTACTTC. Its protein product is CASSLAGGSEQYF. Drawing the rest from reference TRBV5-4 and TRBJ2-7, the complete variable domain is ETGVTQSPTHLIKTRGQQVTLRCSSQSGHNTVSWYQQALGQGPQFIFQYYREEENGRGNFPPRFSGLQFPNYSSELNVNALELDDSALYLCASSLAGGSEQYFGPGTRLTVT.

This clone appeared once. V is TRBV5-4 and J is TRBJ2-2, with 12 positions matching TRBD2. Germline V gene lookup returns CDR1 SGHNT and CDR2 YYREEE (reference sequence). The V segment lost 4 bases and the J segment 4 bases; nucleotides outside the gene matches: 17. The CDR3 covers 20 residues. In nucleotides, the CDR3 is TGTGCCAGCAGCCCCCGGGGGAGGCTAGCGGGGGGGCCGGGCACCGGGGAGCTGTTTTTT. Amino acids: CASSPRGRLAGGPGTGELFF.

This chain uses TRBV5-1 with TRBJ2-3, with a tentative D call TRBD2 (6 bases). V was cut by 2 bases and J by 0 bases, with 10 bases left in between. From germline, CDR1 is SGHRS and CDR2 YFSETQ. There are 15 residues in the CDR3. CDR3 in DNA: TGCGCCAGCAGCTTTGGCGGGGCCAGCACAGATACGCAGTATTTT. Residues: CASSFGGASTDTQYF.

Note on this clone: The junction differs from germline at one of its ends, possibly a read error. The CDR3 spells CASSLLLDSPLHF. The CDR3 DNA reads TGTGCTAGCAGCCTCCTTCTCGATTCACCCCTCCACTTT. This rearrangement joins TRBV7-7 to TRBJ1-6; D remains ambiguous. This CDR3 is 13 amino acids long. From germline, CDR1 is SSHAT and CDR2 FNYEAQ (reference sequence).

This clone has just one count. The V gene is TRBV7-3, the J gene TRBJ1-6; D not certain. CDR3 length equals 14 residues. Looked up from germline, CDR1 is SGHTA and CDR2 is FQGTGA. The V gene lost 6 bases and the J gene lost 0 bases, with 6 bases spanning the gap. Here the CDR3 reads CASSASSYNSPLHF. CDR3 DNA sequence: TGTGCCAGCAGTGCTAGCTCCTATAATTCACCCCTCCACTTT.

In DNA, the CDR3 is TGTGCCAGCAGCTCCACAGCCCTCTCTGGAAACACCATATATTTT. Translating gives CASSSTALSGNTIYF. The chain has TRBV11-2 and TRBJ1-3; D gene uncertain. Germline V lookup: CDR1 SGHAT, CDR2 FQNNGV. V was trimmed by 4 bases and J by 0 bases, leaving 10 bases between them. This CDR3 has 15 residues.

The V gene is TRBV6-1, the J gene TRBJ1-4; D is possibly TRBD1 (6 bases). The CDR3 is 14 amino acids. Germline-derived CDR1 and CDR2 are MNHNS and SASEGT. The ends were cut back, 6 bases at V and 0 bases at J, with 8 bases in the middle. Written as DNA, the CDR3 is TGTGCCAGCAGAGGGGGTGCAACTAATGAAAAACTGTTTTTT. This translates into CASRGGATNEKLFF.

The rearrangement joins TRBV2 to TRBJ1-1; D call uncertain. V was shortened by 3 bases and J by 3 bases, with 5 bases between the two germline ends. Germline V CDR1 and CDR2: SNHLY, FYNNEI. CDR3 length: 12 residues. The CDR3 DNA is TGTGCCAGCAGTGACCGCTACACTGAAGCTTTCTTT. Translation: CASSDRYTEAFF.

The V call is TRBV4-1, the J call TRBJ2-3; D might be TRBD1 (6 bases). This CDR3 comprises 15 residues. Germline V CDR1 and CDR2: MGHRA, YSYEKL. Trimming shortened V by 2 bases and J by 0 bases, and 9 bases separated the two germline ends. CDR3 amino acids: CASSQSRGSTDTQYF. The DNA for the CDR3 is TGCGCCAGCAGCCAATCTAGGGGGAGCACAGATACGCAGTATTTT.